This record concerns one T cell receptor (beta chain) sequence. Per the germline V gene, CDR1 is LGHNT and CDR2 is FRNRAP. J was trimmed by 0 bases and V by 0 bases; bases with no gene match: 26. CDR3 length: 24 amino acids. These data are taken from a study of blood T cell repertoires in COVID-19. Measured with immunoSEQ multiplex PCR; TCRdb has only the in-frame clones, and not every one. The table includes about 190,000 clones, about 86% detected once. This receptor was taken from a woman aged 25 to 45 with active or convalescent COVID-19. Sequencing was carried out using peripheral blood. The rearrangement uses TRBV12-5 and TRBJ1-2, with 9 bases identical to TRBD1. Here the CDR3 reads CASGLVLRGLGAGQGPVANYGYTF. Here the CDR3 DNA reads TGTGCTAGTGGTTTGGTACTTCGAGGGTTAGGGGCGGGACAGGGTCCCGTAGCTAACTATGGCTACACCTTC.